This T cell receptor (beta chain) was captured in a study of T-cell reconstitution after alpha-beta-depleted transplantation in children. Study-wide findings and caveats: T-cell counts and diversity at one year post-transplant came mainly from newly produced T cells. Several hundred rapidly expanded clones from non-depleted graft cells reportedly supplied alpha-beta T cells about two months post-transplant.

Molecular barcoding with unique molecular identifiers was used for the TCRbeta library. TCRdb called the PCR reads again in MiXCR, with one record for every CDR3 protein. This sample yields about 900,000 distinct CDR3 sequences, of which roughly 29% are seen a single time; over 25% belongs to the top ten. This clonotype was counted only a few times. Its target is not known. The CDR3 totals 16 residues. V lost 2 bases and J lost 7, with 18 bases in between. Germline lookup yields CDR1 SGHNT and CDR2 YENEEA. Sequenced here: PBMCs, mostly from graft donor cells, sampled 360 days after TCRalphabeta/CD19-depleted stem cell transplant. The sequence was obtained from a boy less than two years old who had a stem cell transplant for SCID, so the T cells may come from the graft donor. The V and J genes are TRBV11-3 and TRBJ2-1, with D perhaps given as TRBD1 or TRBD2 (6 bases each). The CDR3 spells CASSLSPVRGRNEQFF. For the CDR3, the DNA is TGTGCCAGCAGCTTATCTCCGGTCCGGGGGCGGAATGAGCAGTTCTTC.